One and the same sample provided the 22 T cell receptor beta chains below, sequenced in a study of blood T cell repertoires in COVID-19. Clones were read by immunoSEQ multiplex PCR, and TCRdb kept only the in-frame ones, dropping some. The sample contains roughly 40,000 clones, around 80% of which appear only once. The sample comprised peripheral blood. Every receptor here comes from a human donor in a cohort sampled during active COVID-19.

The chain joins TRBV3-1 (or the pseudogene TRBV3-2) to TRBJ2-1; 8 bases match TRBD2. The CDR3 has 14 amino acids. Germline loops: CDR1 LGHDT, CDR2 YNNKEL (reference sequence). Trimming at V came to 4 bases and at J to 5 bases, leaving 4 bases not matched to a gene. The CDR3, as DNA: TGTGCCAGCAGCCTAAGCGGGGGAGACAATGAGCAGTTCTTC. This encodes CASSLSGGDNEQFF.

The V and J genes are TRBV7-3 and TRBJ1-1, with no clear D. The germline V and J ends were trimmed by 1 base and 4 bases, with 16 bases remaining between them. This CDR3 comprises 16 residues. Germline assignment: CDR1 SGHTA and CDR2 FQGTGA. This CDR3 is CASSLNGGLGSTEAFF. The CDR3 nucleotides are TGTGCCAGCAGCTTAAATGGTGGCTTAGGGAGCACTGAAGCTTTCTTT. The full variable domain, its missing parts supplied by reference TRBV7-3 and TRBJ1-1, is GAGVSQTPSNKVTEKGKYVELRCDPISGHTALYWYRQSLGQGPEFLIYFQGTGAADDSGLPNDRFFAVRPEGSVSTLKIQRTERGDSAVYLCASSLNGGLGSTEAFFGQGTRLTVV.

This clone was counted between two and nine times. V usage is TRBV4-1 and J usage is TRBJ2-7; 7 bases are a match to TRBD2. The length of the CDR3 is 15 residues. V was pared by 1 base and J by 2 bases, with 5 bases of the junction left unmatched. The germline gives CDR1 MGHRA, CDR2 YSYEKL. The chain's CDR3 is CASSQAGTTTYEQYF. CDR3 nucleotides: TGCGCCAGCAGCCAAGCCGGGACTACGACCTACGAGCAGTACTTC.

V and J are TRBV28 and TRBJ2-7; 13 bases are a match to TRBD2. The V segment lost 1 base and the J segment 4 bases; nucleotides outside the gene matches: 7. The CDR3 covers 17 residues. Germline CDR1 is MDHEN and CDR2 is SYDVKM. The CDR3 DNA sequence: TGTGCCAGCAGTTTATCTGGACTAGCGGGAGAGGATTACGAGCAGTACTTC. Its protein product is CASSLSGLAGEDYEQYF.

CDR3 coding DNA: TGCGCCAGCAGCCGGGGACTAGCGACAGATACGCAGTATTTT. Protein: CASSRGLATDTQYF. The J gene is TRBJ2-3, the V gene TRBV5-1; 10 nucleotides agree with TRBD2. The V segment lost 4 bases and the J segment 3 bases; nucleotides outside the gene matches: 2. This CDR3 contains 14 residues. Germline V gene data show CDR1 as SGHRS and CDR2 as YFSETQ.

The chain couples TRBV25-1 to TRBJ1-5; TRBD1 might be the D (5 bases). The CDR3 sequence is 13 residues long. V was shortened by 7 bases and J by 6 bases, with 13 bases between the two germline ends. In germline, CDR1 is MGHDK, CDR2 SYGVNS. CDR3 amino acids: CASTGSNGQPQHF. CDR3 nucleotide sequence: TGTGCCAGCACAGGGTCGAACGGTCAGCCCCAGCATTTT. Full variable domain (rest looked up from reference TRBV25-1 and TRBJ1-5): EADIYQTPRYLVIGTGKKITLECSQTMGHDKMYWYQQDPGMELHLIHYSYGVNSTEKGDLSSESTVSRIRTEHFPLTLESARPSHTSQYLCASTGSNGQPQHFGDGTRLSIL.

The chain joins TRBV30 to TRBJ2-5, with D possibly matching TRBD2 (5 bases). CDR1 is GTSNPN and CDR2 is SVGIG in the germline V gene (reference sequence). The V end lost 0 bases, the J end lost 4 bases, and 12 bases lay between the germline ends. This CDR3 has 14 residues. This CDR3 reads CAWSVRGSRETQYF. CDR3 nucleotide sequence: TGTGCCTGGAGTGTGCGAGGGTCGAGAGAGACCCAGTACTTC.

V and J are TRBV10-1 and TRBJ2-7; TRBD2 aligns across 13 bases. Germline loops: CDR1 WNHNN, CDR2 SYGVQD (reference sequence). With 0 bases clipped from V and 5 bases from J, the junction kept 4 bases outside the gene matches. The CDR3 covers 16 residues. Here the CDR3 reads CASSESGTSGTHEQYF. The CDR3 nucleotides are TGCGCCAGCAGTGAGTCAGGGACTAGCGGGACACACGAGCAGTACTTC.

The chain combines TRBV7-2 with TRBJ2-1; D unclear. Germline V gene sequence: CDR1 SGHTA, CDR2 FQGNSA. Trimming removed 2 bases at V and 2 bases at J, with 10 bases between. The CDR3 is made up of 15 amino acids. CDR3: CASSLRYITYNEQFF. The CDR3 nucleotides are TGTGCCAGCAGCTTACGTTACATAACCTACAATGAGCAGTTCTTC. Supplemented by reference TRBV7-2 and TRBJ2-1, the full variable domain reads GAGVSQSPSNKVTEKGKDVELRCDPISGHTALYWYRQSLGQGLEFLIYFQGNSAPDKSGLPSDRFSAERTGGSVSTLTIQRTQQEDSAVYLCASSLRYITYNEQFFGPGTRLTVL.

V usage is TRBV15 and J usage is TRBJ2-5; TRBD2 aligns across 12 bases. Germline trimming cut 5 bases from V and 3 bases from J; bases unmatched to any gene: 4. The CDR3 consists of 15 residues. Looked up from germline, CDR1 is LNHNV and CDR2 is YYDKDF (reference sequence). The CDR3 region has the DNA TGTGCCACCAGCCCCCGGACTAGCGGGAAAGAGACCCAGTACTTC. Protein: CATSPRTSGKETQYF.

This chain uses TRBV29-1 with TRBJ2-5; 7 bases fit TRBD2. This CDR3 is built from 13 residues. The germline CDR1 and CDR2 sequences are SQVTM and ANQGSEA. With 6 bases clipped from V and 5 bases from J, the junction kept 9 bases outside the gene matches. CDR3 sequence: CSVGAGDGETQYF. The CDR3 bases are TGCAGCGTAGGGGCGGGAGACGGGGAGACCCAGTACTTC.

The chain employs TRBV29-1 and TRBJ2-3, with a possible D match to TRBD2 (6 bases). The CDR3 is 14 amino acids. CDR1 SQVTM and CDR2 ANQGSEA come from the germline V gene. Trimming removed 2 bases at V and 1 base at J, with 10 bases between. CDR3 region: CSVERGSGTDTQYF. The DNA of the CDR3 is TGCAGCGTTGAACGGGGGTCAGGCACAGATACGCAGTATTTT.

A word on this clone: Other DNA sequences in this sample translate to the same CDR3. This rearrangement joins TRBV28 to TRBJ1-2, with TRBD1 as a possible D gene (6 bases). The germline V and J ends were trimmed by 2 bases and 8 bases, with 9 bases remaining between them. Germline V gene lookup returns CDR1 MDHEN and CDR2 SYDVKM. This CDR3 contains 12 residues. CDR3 bases: TGTGCCAGCAGTTTAAGGGGGTACGGCTACACCTTC. Protein: CASSLRGYGYTF.

The rearrangement links TRBV5-6 to TRBJ1-1; D is uncertain. This CDR3 contains 14 residues. Germline-derived CDR1 and CDR2 are SGHDT and YYEEEE. Trimming removed 4 bases at V and 0 bases at J, with 10 bases between. The CDR3 DNA reads as TGTGCCAGCAGCCTCCGGGAATTGAACACTGAAGCTTTCTTT. This sequence encodes CASSLRELNTEAFF.

The CDR3 region is CASSLGHQLYNEQFF. CDR3 sequence (DNA): TGCGCCAGCAGCTTGGGACACCAACTCTACAATGAGCAGTTCTTC. J is TRBJ2-1 and V is TRBV5-1; D unclear. Germline-derived CDR1 and CDR2 are SGHRS and YFSETQ. V was cut by 0 bases and J by 3 bases, with 10 bases left in between. The CDR3 consists of 15 residues.

Judged by abundance, this clone is medium-sized (0.01 to 0.1%). The chain combines TRBV27 with TRBJ1-1; 7 nucleotides align to TRBD1. After removal of 6 bases from V and 3 bases from J, the junction contained 4 bases not matched to a gene. Germline assignment: CDR1 MNHEY and CDR2 SMNVEV (reference sequence). This CDR3 is built from 13 residues. Here the CDR3 DNA reads TGTGCCAGCAGACAACAGGGGTACACTGAAGCTTTCTTT. It codes for CASRQQGYTEAFF.

The V and J genes are TRBV29-1 and TRBJ2-1, with 9 bases that match TRBD2. This CDR3 is 13 amino acids long. J was trimmed by 9 bases and V by 5 bases; bases with no gene match: 8. Germline-derived CDR1 and CDR2 are SQVTM and ANQGSEA. CDR3: CSVTGTSYGEQFF. DNA for the CDR3: TGCAGCGTTACCGGGACTAGCTATGGTGAGCAGTTCTTC.

The chain combines TRBV30 with TRBJ2-5, with D possibly being TRBD2 (5 bases). This CDR3 is built from 13 residues. Germline CDR1 is GTSNPN and CDR2 is SVGIG (reference sequence). With 0 bases removed from V and 3 bases from J, the gap between germline ends came to 8 bases. DNA for the CDR3: TGTGCCTGGAGTGTAAGCGGTGAAGAGACCCAGTACTTC. Protein product: CAWSVSGEETQYF.

Only one count was recorded for this clone. V gene TRBV5-1 combines with J gene TRBJ2-3, with 9 nucleotides matching TRBD1. Trimming at V came to 0 bases and at J to 8 bases, leaving 7 bases not matched to a gene. Per the germline V gene, CDR1 is SGHRS and CDR2 is YFSETQ. The CDR3 spans 15 residues. CDR3 loop: CASSLEGTGPRTQYF. The CDR3 DNA is TGCGCCAGCAGCTTGGAGGGGACAGGGCCACGTACGCAGTATTTT. Full variable domain (rest looked up from reference TRBV5-1 and TRBJ2-3): KAGVTQTPRYLIKTRGQQVTLSCSPISGHRSVSWYQQTPGQGLQFLFEYFSETQRNKGNFPGRFSGRQFSNSRSEMNVSTLELGDSALYLCASSLEGTGPRTQYFGPGTRLTVL.

J is TRBJ2-7 and V is TRBV19, with TRBD2 matching 8 bases. The CDR3 length is 17 residues. Per the germline V gene, CDR1 is LNHDA and CDR2 is SQIVND (reference sequence). The trim removed 0 bases at V and 1 base at J, leaving 8 bases unmatched. CDR3: CASSIDGRAAGSYEQYF. For the CDR3, the DNA is TGTGCCAGTAGTATAGACGGGAGGGCTGCTGGTTCCTACGAGCAGTACTTC.

The V gene is TRBV5-1, the J gene TRBJ2-1, with TRBD2 matching 9 bases. Looked up from germline, CDR1 is SGHRS and CDR2 is YFSETQ. The ends lost 4 bases at V and 15 bases at J; junction bases unmatched: 8. CDR3 size: 12 residues. The DNA for the CDR3 is TGCGCCAGCAGCACTACCGGGACTAGCCTGTTCTTC. This sequence encodes CASSTTGTSLFF. The full variable domain, with the rest looked up from reference TRBV5-1 and TRBJ2-1, is KAGVTQTPRYLIKTRGQQVTLSCSPISGHRSVSWYQQTPGQGLQFLFEYFSETQRNKGNFPGRFSGRQFSNSRSEMNVSTLELGDSALYLCASSTTGTSLFFGPGTRLTVL.

This chain joins TRBV30 and TRBJ1-3, with 8 bases lining up with TRBD1. Germline V lookup: CDR1 GTSNPN, CDR2 SVGIG (reference sequence). The J segment lost 4 bases and the V segment lost 5 bases, leaving 4 bases of the junction unmatched. The CDR3 covers 13 residues. CDR3 sequence (DNA): TGTGCCTGGGACAGGGGCTACGGAAACACCATATATTTT. It encodes CAWDRGYGNTIYF. Together with reference TRBV30 and TRBJ1-3, the CDR3 gives the full variable domain: SQTIHQWPATLVQPVGSPLSLECTVEGTSNPNLYWYRQAAGRGLQLLFYSVGIGQISSEVPQNLSASRPQDRQFILSSKKLLLSDSGFYLCAWDRGYGNTIYFGEGSWLTVV.